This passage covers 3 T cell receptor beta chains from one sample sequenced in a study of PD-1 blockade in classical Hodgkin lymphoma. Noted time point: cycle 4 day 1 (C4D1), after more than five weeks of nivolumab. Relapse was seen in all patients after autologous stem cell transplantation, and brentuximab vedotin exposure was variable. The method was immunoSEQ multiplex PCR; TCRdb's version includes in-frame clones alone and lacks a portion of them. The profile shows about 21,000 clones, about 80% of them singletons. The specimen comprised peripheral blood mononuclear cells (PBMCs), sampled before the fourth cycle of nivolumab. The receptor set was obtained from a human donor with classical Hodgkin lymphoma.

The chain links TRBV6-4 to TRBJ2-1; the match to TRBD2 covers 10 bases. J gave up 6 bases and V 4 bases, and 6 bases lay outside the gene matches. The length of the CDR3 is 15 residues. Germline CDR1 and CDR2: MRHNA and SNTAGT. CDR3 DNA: TGTGCCAGCAGTGTCAGCGGGAGGGGGGTCAATGAGCAGTTCTTC. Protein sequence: CASSVSGRGVNEQFF.

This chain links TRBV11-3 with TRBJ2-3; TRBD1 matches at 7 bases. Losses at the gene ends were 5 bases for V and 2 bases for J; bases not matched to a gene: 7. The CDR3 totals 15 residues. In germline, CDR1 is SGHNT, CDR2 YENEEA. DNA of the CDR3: TGTGCCAGCAGCCCTTCTGGGACAGCCACAGATACGCAGTATTTT. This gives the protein CASSPSGTATDTQYF.

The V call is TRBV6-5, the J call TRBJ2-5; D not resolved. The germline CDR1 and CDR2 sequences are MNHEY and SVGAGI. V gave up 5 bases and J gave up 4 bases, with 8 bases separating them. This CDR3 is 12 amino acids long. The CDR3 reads CASSVVGETQYF. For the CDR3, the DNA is TGTGCCAGCAGTGTGGTTGGAGAGACCCAGTACTTC.